This T cell receptor beta chain was found in a study of blood T cell repertoires in COVID-19 (dated by TCRdb to about 2020). A note on the overall study: The collaborator samples originated in the United States, Italy and Spain and spanned the acute and convalescent phases of COVID-19. The repertoires were released in a freely available public database intended as a resource for research on the immune response to SARS-CoV-2. The samples were drawn from two sources: the first 160 participants of the ongoing ImmuneRACE study, and 1,000 to 1,500 subjects contributed by 6 global collaborators. Deeply sampled blood TCRbeta repertoires from subjects exposed to, actively infected with, or recovered from COVID-19 were included in the dataset. The material from the prospective study consisted of cDNA or gDNA derived from T cells, B-cell-depleted T cells, or PBMCs. Where HLA class I and class II types were available, the types were taken from metadata supplied by the sample provider, not from assay-based typing. A de-identified subject ID, COVID-19 status, age in years and sex were almost always included in the sample metadata. The paper's findings and limits, for the study overall: Clinical and demographic metadata were provided uncurated, with the amount varying by source and participant.

This clone is a singleton in its sample. Which antigen it targets is not known. It has no much larger one-base neighbor in the sample; base qualities were not kept. TCRbeta CDR3 regions were amplified from genomic DNA by means of the immunoSEQ Assay, a bias-controlled multiplex PCR. Processing in the source paper ran as follows. The number of nucleated cells in each sample was estimated from the amplification of reference gene primers within the assay. Sequence reads were collapsed and filtered to measure the absolute abundance of every unique TCRbeta CDR3 rearrangement. Productive Simpson clonality was computed per sample as the square root of Simpson's diversity index over productive rearrangements. TCRdb took this table from immuneACCESS and kept in-frame rearrangements with V and J called. Such tables lack part of the clones; where checked against another copy, unresolved V genes explain under half of the gap, and the rest is unexplained. That table gives V, J and clone size, and the DNA gave D and trimming. The sample contains under 300,000 clones, about 87% of them found a single time. Clones ranked in the top ten supply about 3% of the sample.

Participants in the prospective study were enrolled through a virtual design, were aged roughly 18 to 100 years, and lived in under 25 United States geographic areas. In the prospective study, cohorts were assigned on the basis of participant-reported clinical history obtained from a screening survey and a study questionnaire. Recovered participants in ImmuneRACE Cohort 3 were defined by two consecutive negative NP/OP PCR tests, clearance by a healthcare professional, or resolution of symptoms. Each participant in the prospective study had whole blood, serum and a nasopharyngeal or oropharyngeal swab collected by mobile phlebotomists. Participants in the prospective study had the option to provide additional blood draws and questionnaires over a roughly two-month period. Blood samples from the prospective study were shipped frozen or at room temperature prior to DNA extraction. The receptor was derived from a woman between 45 and 60 years old who had recovered from COVID-19. Sample: PBMCs or T cells enriched from blood (not recorded which).

In nucleotide form, the sequence is TGTGCCAGTAGCGACGCCGGGACAGTGGTCTACGAGCAGTACTTC. Protein translation: CASSDAGTVVYEQYF. The chain is encoded by TRBV19 joined to TRBJ2-7; 7 nucleotides in the junction match TRBD1. The CDR1 and CDR2 encoded by the germline V gene (reference sequence) are LNHDA and SQIVND. The CDR3 has 15 amino acids, counting the end cysteine and phenylalanine. CDR3 DNA is the only sequence kept; it has 45 bases, read in frame from the first base. Trimming leaves V shorter by 6 bases and J shorter by 3 bases, with the junction holding 11 bases beyond the gene matches.